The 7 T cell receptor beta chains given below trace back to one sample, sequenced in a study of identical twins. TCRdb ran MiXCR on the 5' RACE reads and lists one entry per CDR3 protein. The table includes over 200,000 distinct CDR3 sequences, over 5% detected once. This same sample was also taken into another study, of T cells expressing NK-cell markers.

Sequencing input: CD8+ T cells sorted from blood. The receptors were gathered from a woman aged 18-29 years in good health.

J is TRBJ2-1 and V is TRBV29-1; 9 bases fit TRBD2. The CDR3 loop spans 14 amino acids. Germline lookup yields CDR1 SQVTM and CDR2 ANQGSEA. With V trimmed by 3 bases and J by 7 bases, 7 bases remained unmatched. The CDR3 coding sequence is TGCAGCGTTGAGCCTTCTAGCGGGGAGAATGAGCAGTTCTTC. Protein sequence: CSVEPSSGENEQFF.

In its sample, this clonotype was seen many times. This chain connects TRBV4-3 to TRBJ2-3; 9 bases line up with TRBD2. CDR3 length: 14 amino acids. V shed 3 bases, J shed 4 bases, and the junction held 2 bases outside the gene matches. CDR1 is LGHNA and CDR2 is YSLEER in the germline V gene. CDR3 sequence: CASSQRLAADTQYF. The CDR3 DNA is TGCGCCAGCAGCCAGAGACTAGCGGCAGATACGCAGTATTTT.

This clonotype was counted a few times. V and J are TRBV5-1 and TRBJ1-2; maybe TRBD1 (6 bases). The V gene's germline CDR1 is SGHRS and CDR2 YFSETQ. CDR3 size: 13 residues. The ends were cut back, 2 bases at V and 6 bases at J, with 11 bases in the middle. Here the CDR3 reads CASSFLRGNGYTF. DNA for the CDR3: TGCGCCAGCAGCTTTCTAAGGGGGAATGGCTACACCTTC.

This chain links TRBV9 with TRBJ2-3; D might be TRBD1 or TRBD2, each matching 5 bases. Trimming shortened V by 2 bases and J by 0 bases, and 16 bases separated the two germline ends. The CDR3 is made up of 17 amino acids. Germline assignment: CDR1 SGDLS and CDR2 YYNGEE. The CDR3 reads CASSVGRGDPSTDTQYF. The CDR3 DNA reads TGTGCCAGCAGCGTTGGAAGGGGAGACCCTAGCACAGATACGCAGTATTTT.

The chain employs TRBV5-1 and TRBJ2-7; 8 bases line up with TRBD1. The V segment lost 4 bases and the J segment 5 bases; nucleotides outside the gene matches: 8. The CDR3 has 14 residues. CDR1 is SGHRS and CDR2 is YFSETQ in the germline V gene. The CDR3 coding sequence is TGCGCCAGCAGCCCAGGGGGCCTAGGGAACGAGCAGTACTTC. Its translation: CASSPGGLGNEQYF.

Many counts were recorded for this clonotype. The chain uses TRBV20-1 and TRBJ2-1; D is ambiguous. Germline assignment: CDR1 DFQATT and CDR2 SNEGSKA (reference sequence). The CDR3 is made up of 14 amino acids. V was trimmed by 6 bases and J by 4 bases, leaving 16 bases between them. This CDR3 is CSAGLRAVYNEQFF. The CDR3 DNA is TGCAGTGCCGGCCTCCGGGCCGTATACAATGAGCAGTTCTTC.

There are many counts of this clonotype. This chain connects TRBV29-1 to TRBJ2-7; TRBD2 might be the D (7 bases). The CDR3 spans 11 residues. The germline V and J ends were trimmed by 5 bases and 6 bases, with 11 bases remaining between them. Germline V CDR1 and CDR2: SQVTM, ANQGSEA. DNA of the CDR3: TGCAGCGTTCCGGGGGGCCCCGAGCAGTACTTC. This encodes CSVPGGPEQYF.